Listed below are T cell receptor beta chains from one sample, sequenced in a study of beta chain features in type 1 diabetes. Produced via immunoSEQ multiplex PCR; TCRdb's table is partial and in-frame only. The sample has 250,000 to 300,000 clones, over 11% seen once. The sequencing sample was made of naive CD4+ T cells from blood. These receptors were obtained from a man aged 25 to 40 with type 1 diabetes. The CDR3 runs from the conserved cysteine through the conserved F or W. A D gene is named only where the DNA matches it firmly. The size field is filled for only some rows; it gives once, few, many or a size class.

>-|TRBV20-1|TRBJ2-7|-
TGCAGTGCTCCCCTCGGGGCGGGGCAATTCTTC
CSAPLGAGQFF
>TRBD1|TRBV19|TRBJ2-3|few
TGTGCCAGTACCACCTGGGACAGGGGGACAGATACGCAGTATTTT
CASTTWDRGTDTQYF
>TRBD2|TRBV14|TRBJ2-3|few
TGTGCCAGCAGCCAAGTGGGACTACCCCAAGCCGGGACAGATACGCAGTATTTT
CASSQVGLPQAGTDTQYF
>TRBD1|TRBV27|TRBJ1-1|-
TGTGCCAGCAGTTACGGCCTGACAGGGGGGGGCTTTGGAGCTTTCTTT
CASSYGLTGGGFGAFF
>-|TRBV7-2|TRBJ2-5|-
TGTGCCAGCAGCTTAGGGTCGGGTCAAGAGACCCAGTACTTC
CASSLGSGQETQYF
>-|TRBV5-1|TRBJ2-3|-
TGCGCCAGCAGACTCGAGGCAGATACGCAGTATTTT
CASRLEADTQYF
>-|TRBV5-4|TRBJ1-2|-
TGTGCCAGCAACTTGGAAACAGACTATGGCTACACCTTC
CASNLETDYGYTF
>-|TRBV11-2|TRBJ2-1|-
TGTGCCAGCAGCTTAGTGCGCTACAATGAGCAGTTCTTC
CASSLVRYNEQFF
>-|TRBV5-6|TRBJ2-1|-
TGTGCCAGCAGCTCCGGGACAAGCTCCTACAATGAGCAGTTCTTC
CASSSGTSSYNEQFF
>TRBD2|TRBV2|TRBJ2-7|-
TGTGCCAGTCATATGTCGCGGGAGAATCGCTACGAGCAGTACTTC
CASHMSRENRYEQYF
>-|TRBV7-2|TRBJ2-7|few
TGTGCCAGCAGCTTCCGACGGGGACATATCGGCGAGCAGTACTTC
CASSFRRGHIGEQYF
>TRBD2|TRBV7-9|TRBJ2-1|many
TGTGCCAGCGTAGGACTAGCGGACCTACAGTTCTTC
CASVGLADLQFF
>-|TRBV5-1|TRBJ2-6|few
TGCGCCAGCAGCTTGGAGGCAACTAGGGGGGCCAACGTCCTGACTTTC
CASSLEATRGANVLTF
>TRBD1|TRBV18|TRBJ2-3|few
TGTGCCAGCTCACCTTCCGGGACAGGGGGCACAGATACGCAGTATTTT
CASSPSGTGGTDTQYF
>-|TRBV5-4|TRBJ2-5|-
TGTGCCAGCAGCTTGGTGGAGGGCCAAGAGACCCAGTACTTC
CASSLVEGQETQYF
>-|TRBV7-2|TRBJ1-1|-
TGTGCCAGCAGCGGGTTTGGATGGGCGCGAGCTTTCTTT
CASSGFGWARAFF
>TRBD1|TRBV4-3|TRBJ2-1|-
TGCGCCAGCAGCCAGTTGACAGGGGTCAGGAATGAGCAGTTCTTC
CASSQLTGVRNEQFF
>TRBD1|TRBV7-2|TRBJ2-5|-
TGTGCCAGCAGCCCGCGGGCCGCGGGACAGGCTCACCAAGAGACCCAGTACTTC
CASSPRAAGQAHQETQYF
>-|TRBV11-3|TRBJ1-1|few
TGTGCCAGCAGCACCGACAGTTCCATGAACACTGAAGCTTTCTTT
CASSTDSSMNTEAFF
>-|TRBV28|TRBJ1-2|few
TGTGCCAGCAGTTTAGTAAGGGGCTATGGCTACACCTTC
CASSLVRGYGYTF
>-|TRBV28|TRBJ2-7|-
TGTGCCAGCAGCCCCAGGCCCTACGAGCAGTACTTC
CASSPRPYEQYF
>-|TRBV12-2|TRBJ1-2|once
TGTGCAAGTCGCCCCAGGTGTTCCGGCGGGTATGGCTACACCTTC
CASRPRCSGGYGYTF
>-|TRBV30|TRBJ1-2|few
TGTGCCTGGAGTATGCGTAGATCGATCTATGGCTACACCTTC
CAWSMRRSIYGYTF
>TRBD2|TRBV5-4|TRBJ2-1|-
TGTGCCAGCAGCTTGGGGGTAGCGGGAGTGGGCTATGAGCAGTTCTTC
CASSLGVAGVGYEQFF
>-|TRBV6-5|TRBJ1-2|-
TGTGCCAGCAGTTTGGCCAGCGGGAGTTATGGCTACACCTTC
CASSLASGSYGYTF
>-|TRBV28|TRBJ2-2|-
TGTGCCAGCAGTTTCCCCACAGCATTCCACACCGGGGAGCTGTTTTTT
CASSFPTAFHTGELFF
>-|TRBV19|TRBJ2-5|few
TGTGCCAGTAGTGGACCGGGAGTGGGAGAGACCCAGTACTTC
CASSGPGVGETQYF
>-|TRBV29-1|TRBJ1-1|few
TGCAGCGTTGAGAAGGACAAGAACACTGAAGCTTTCTTT
CSVEKDKNTEAFF
>TRBD1|TRBV2|TRBJ2-6|-
TGTGCCAGGGGGACAGGGAACCGGGCCAACGTCCTGACTTTC
CARGTGNRANVLTF
>TRBD1|TRBV6-6|TRBJ2-2|-
TGTGCCAGCAGCCGTCCGGGACAGGGTCGGACCGGGGAGCTGTTTTTT
CASSRPGQGRTGELFF
>TRBD2|TRBV5-4|TRBJ2-1|few
TGTGCCAGCACCCCTCTGCCGGCGGGAGGGGACAATGAGCAGTTCTTC
CASTPLPAGGDNEQFF
>-|TRBV7-9|TRBJ2-1|-
TGTGCCAGCAGCGCGAGCGGGCTCTACAATGAGCAGTTCTTC
CASSASGLYNEQFF
>-|TRBV11-1|TRBJ1-1|few
TGTGCCAGCAGCTTAGACGGACAGAACACTGAAGCTTTCTTT
CASSLDGQNTEAFF
>TRBD1|TRBV7-7|TRBJ2-1|few
TGTGCTAGCAGCCCAGACAGGGGGTCCTACAATGAGCAGTTCTTC
CASSPDRGSYNEQFF
>TRBD2|TRBV29-1|TRBJ2-1|few
TGCAGCGTTGGTACTAGCGCCTTGAATGAGCAGTTCTTC
CSVGTSALNEQFF
>-|TRBV5-1|TRBJ1-1|few
TGCGCCAGCAGCTTGGTAATGAACACTGAAGCTTTCTTT
CASSLVMNTEAFF
>-|TRBV19|TRBJ2-7|few
TGTGCCAGTAGCCAAAAGGGGGAGTACGAGCAGTACTTC
CASSQKGEYEQYF
>-|TRBV28|TRBJ1-1|-
TGTGCCACCCAACTTACGAGAACTGAAGCTTTCTTT
CATQLTRTEAFF
>-|TRBV21-1|TRBJ1-5|-
TGTGCCAGCAGCAATTGGAGGGCAGGAAGCAATCAGCCCCAGCATTTT
CASSNWRAGSNQPQHF
>-|TRBV11-2|TRBJ2-5|few
TGTGCCAGCAGCTCACAAGAGACCCAGTACTTC
CASSSQETQYF
>-|TRBV7-9|TRBJ2-1|-
TGTGCCAGCAGCTCCAGAGCGGCCACAAGGAGTGAGCAGTTCTTC
CASSSRAATRSEQFF
>TRBD1|TRBV2|TRBJ2-5|-
TGTGCCAGCCGGGACAGGAAAGAGACCCAGTACTTC
CASRDRKETQYF